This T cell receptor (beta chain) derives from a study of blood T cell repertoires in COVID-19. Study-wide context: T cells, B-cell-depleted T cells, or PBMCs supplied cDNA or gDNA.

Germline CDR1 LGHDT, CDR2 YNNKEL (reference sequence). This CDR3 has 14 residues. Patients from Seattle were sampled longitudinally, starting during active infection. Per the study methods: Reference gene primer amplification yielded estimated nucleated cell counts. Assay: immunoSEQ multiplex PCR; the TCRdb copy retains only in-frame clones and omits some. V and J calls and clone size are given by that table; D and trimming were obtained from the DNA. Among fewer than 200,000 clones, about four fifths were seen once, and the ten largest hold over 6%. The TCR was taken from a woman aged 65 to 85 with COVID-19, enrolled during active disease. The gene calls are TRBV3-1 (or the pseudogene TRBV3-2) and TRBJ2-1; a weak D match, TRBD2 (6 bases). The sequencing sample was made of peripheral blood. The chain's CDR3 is CAVGGPLIYNEQFF. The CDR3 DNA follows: TGTGCGGTGGGAGGACCCCTAATTTACAATGAGCAGTTCTTC.